Listed below are T cell receptor beta chains from one sample, sequenced in a study of shared clonotypes between healthy human individuals. Repertoires were generated with immunoSEQ multiplex PCR, while TCRdb's copy carries only in-frame clones and drops some. The table has approximately 2,300,000 clones, roughly 92% seen once; the top ten hold approximately 0.4%. Sample: naive CD4+ T cells from PBMCs. The receptors come from a young man in good health. Some clones in this sample may be carry-over from other donors' samples. CDR3s include the opening cysteine and the closing phenylalanine or tryptophan. The order of the fields is CDR3 protein, J gene, V gene.

cdr3_aa: CASSLFGGSQYF; j_call: TRBJ2-3; v_call: TRBV28
cdr3_aa: CATSRDWGRGARVF; j_call: TRBJ2-1; v_call: TRBV15
cdr3_aa: CASSLPGQGSEKLFF; j_call: TRBJ1-4; v_call: TRBV28
cdr3_aa: CASSLNEGPPYEQYF; j_call: TRBJ2-7; v_call: TRBV5-1
cdr3_aa: CASSPVAGGAYEQYF; j_call: TRBJ2-7; v_call: TRBV18
cdr3_aa: CASSLVREAFF; j_call: TRBJ1-1; v_call: TRBV7-9
cdr3_aa: CASSLMTGGVQPQHF; j_call: TRBJ1-5; v_call: TRBV7-2
cdr3_aa: CASTYRRSRANVLTF; j_call: TRBJ2-6; v_call: TRBV5-6
cdr3_aa: CAWSALGSPDTLFF; j_call: TRBJ1-4; v_call: TRBV30
cdr3_aa: CASSLGDYNEQFF; j_call: TRBJ2-1; v_call: TRBV5-6
cdr3_aa: CASSRTGVNTEAFF; j_call: TRBJ1-1; v_call: TRBV9
cdr3_aa: CASSARDSWELFF; j_call: TRBJ2-2; v_call: TRBV7-3
cdr3_aa: CASSFPDSTDTQYF; j_call: TRBJ2-3; v_call: TRBV6-6
cdr3_aa: CASSRTAAANEKLFF; j_call: TRBJ1-4; v_call: TRBV18
cdr3_aa: CASSPGTGSQLNYGYTF; j_call: TRBJ1-2; v_call: TRBV5-4
cdr3_aa: CASSGEETSGTDNEQFF; j_call: TRBJ2-1; v_call: TRBV10-1
cdr3_aa: CASRMGGSYNEQFF; j_call: TRBJ2-1; v_call: TRBV19
cdr3_aa: CASSVPGQGAISYEQYF; j_call: TRBJ2-7; v_call: TRBV2
cdr3_aa: CSVLLLDRNTEAFF; j_call: TRBJ1-1; v_call: TRBV29-1
cdr3_aa: CASSVGGNQKETQYF; j_call: TRBJ2-5; v_call: TRBV9
cdr3_aa: CASRSGVGLGTGELFF; j_call: TRBJ2-2; v_call: TRBV5-5
cdr3_aa: CASSSAYDEQYF; j_call: TRBJ2-7; v_call: TRBV7-8
cdr3_aa: CASSLKGVLAGELSYNEQFF; j_call: TRBJ2-1; v_call: TRBV7-6
cdr3_aa: CASSLVMGNEQFF; j_call: TRBJ2-1; v_call: TRBV5-8
cdr3_aa: CASREGGAELFF; j_call: TRBJ2-2; v_call: TRBV2
cdr3_aa: CSLKSTDTQYF; j_call: TRBJ2-3; v_call: TRBV20-1
cdr3_aa: CASSPGGQGPSEQYF; j_call: TRBJ2-7; v_call: TRBV28
cdr3_aa: CASSQVLNTGELFF; j_call: TRBJ2-2; v_call: TRBV14
cdr3_aa: CASSPDRGGTAGTEAFF; j_call: TRBJ1-1; v_call: TRBV7-2
cdr3_aa: CASGESGGANVLTF; j_call: TRBJ2-6; v_call: TRBV19
cdr3_aa: CASSLTDWPHEQYF; j_call: TRBJ2-7; v_call: TRBV7-6
cdr3_aa: CASSWLAGAVGELFF; j_call: TRBJ2-2; v_call: TRBV5-1
cdr3_aa: CASSTSGPTGELFF; j_call: TRBJ2-2; v_call: TRBV11-3
cdr3_aa: CASSLRLGAGNTIYF; j_call: TRBJ1-3; v_call: TRBV28
cdr3_aa: CASSSTGTATGELFF; j_call: TRBJ2-2; v_call: TRBV28
cdr3_aa: CASSFLTGPNEKLFF; j_call: TRBJ1-4; v_call: TRBV28
cdr3_aa: CASSQGTSGRLVETQYF; j_call: TRBJ2-5; v_call: TRBV4-1
cdr3_aa: CASSLVGHTTGELFF; j_call: TRBJ2-2; v_call: TRBV5-4
cdr3_aa: CASSSQRERDHNEQFF; j_call: TRBJ2-1; v_call: TRBV7-2
cdr3_aa: CASSDVCRGARQETQYF; j_call: TRBJ2-5; v_call: TRBV6-4
cdr3_aa: CSAPGVYEQFF; j_call: TRBJ2-1; v_call: TRBV20-1
cdr3_aa: CASSLMGEGNEQFF; j_call: TRBJ2-1; v_call: TRBV5-1
cdr3_aa: CASSQDSAPMTYNEQFF; j_call: TRBJ2-1; v_call: TRBV4-3
cdr3_aa: CASSLFQPNEQFF; j_call: TRBJ2-1; v_call: TRBV28
cdr3_aa: CASSPVPGWETPHNEQFF; j_call: TRBJ2-1; v_call: TRBV7-2
cdr3_aa: CARSWDRSLGQPQHF; j_call: TRBJ1-5; v_call: TRBV5-3
cdr3_aa: CASSVIPPHEQFF; j_call: TRBJ2-1; v_call: TRBV9
cdr3_aa: CATSRDRNRGYEQYF; j_call: TRBJ2-7; v_call: TRBV15
cdr3_aa: CASSLGAGSTNEKLFF; j_call: TRBJ1-4; v_call: TRBV11-2
cdr3_aa: CASSQVPGFTEAFF; j_call: TRBJ1-1; v_call: TRBV14
cdr3_aa: CASSHGNEGENEKLFF; j_call: TRBJ1-4; v_call: TRBV28
cdr3_aa: CAWSVLGSRTDTQYF; j_call: TRBJ2-3; v_call: TRBV30
cdr3_aa: CASSGLGPSNQPQHF; j_call: TRBJ1-5; v_call: TRBV6-1
cdr3_aa: CASRDYYGYTF; j_call: TRBJ1-2; v_call: TRBV2
cdr3_aa: CASSLDGDGYTF; j_call: TRBJ1-2; v_call: TRBV18
cdr3_aa: CASSWTGRYQPQHF; j_call: TRBJ1-5; v_call: TRBV28
cdr3_aa: CASIMAGEVAKNEQFF; j_call: TRBJ2-1; v_call: TRBV5-4
cdr3_aa: CASSAGQLNTEAFF; j_call: TRBJ1-1; v_call: TRBV28
cdr3_aa: CASSEFPRGTMGGYTF; j_call: TRBJ1-2; v_call: TRBV6-1